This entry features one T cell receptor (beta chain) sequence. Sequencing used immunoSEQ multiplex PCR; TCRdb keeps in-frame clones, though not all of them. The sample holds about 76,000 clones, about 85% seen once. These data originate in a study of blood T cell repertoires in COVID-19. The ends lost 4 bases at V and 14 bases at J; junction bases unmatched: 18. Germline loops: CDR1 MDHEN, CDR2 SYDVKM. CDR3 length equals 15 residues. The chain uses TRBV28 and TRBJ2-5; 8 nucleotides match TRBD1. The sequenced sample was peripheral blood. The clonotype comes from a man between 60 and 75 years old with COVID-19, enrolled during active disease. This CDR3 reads CASSSTGQGVSKDYF. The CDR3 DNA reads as TGTGCCAGCAGTTCGACAGGACAGGGCGTAAGCAAAGATTACTTC.